Sequencing of this T cell receptor (beta chain) was carried out in a study of blood T cell repertoires in COVID-19. For the study at large: From the United States, Italy and Spain came samples of acute and convalescent COVID-19. Nucleic acid was either cDNA or gDNA, and it came from T cells, B-cell-depleted T cells, or PBMCs.

Per the original data handling: How many nucleated cells were present was estimated from reference gene primer amplification. Assay used: immunoSEQ multiplex PCR; TCRdb lists only in-frame clones, some missing. The V and J calls and clone size were taken over from that table, and D and trimming were inferred from the DNA. The sample carries roughly 150,000 clones, around 84% recorded once. Trimming took off 6 bases at V and 2 bases at J, with 11 bases between the two ends. Per germline, CDR1 SGHTA and CDR2 FQGNSA. The CDR3 loop spans 13 amino acids. This chain joins TRBV7-2 and TRBJ2-7; D ambiguous. The sequencing sample was made of peripheral blood. This receptor was taken from a woman aged 50 to 65 with acute or convalescent COVID-19. The CDR3, as DNA: TGTGCCAGCAGAAGACTGAGCACCTACGAGCAGTACTTC. Its translation: CASRRLSTYEQYF.